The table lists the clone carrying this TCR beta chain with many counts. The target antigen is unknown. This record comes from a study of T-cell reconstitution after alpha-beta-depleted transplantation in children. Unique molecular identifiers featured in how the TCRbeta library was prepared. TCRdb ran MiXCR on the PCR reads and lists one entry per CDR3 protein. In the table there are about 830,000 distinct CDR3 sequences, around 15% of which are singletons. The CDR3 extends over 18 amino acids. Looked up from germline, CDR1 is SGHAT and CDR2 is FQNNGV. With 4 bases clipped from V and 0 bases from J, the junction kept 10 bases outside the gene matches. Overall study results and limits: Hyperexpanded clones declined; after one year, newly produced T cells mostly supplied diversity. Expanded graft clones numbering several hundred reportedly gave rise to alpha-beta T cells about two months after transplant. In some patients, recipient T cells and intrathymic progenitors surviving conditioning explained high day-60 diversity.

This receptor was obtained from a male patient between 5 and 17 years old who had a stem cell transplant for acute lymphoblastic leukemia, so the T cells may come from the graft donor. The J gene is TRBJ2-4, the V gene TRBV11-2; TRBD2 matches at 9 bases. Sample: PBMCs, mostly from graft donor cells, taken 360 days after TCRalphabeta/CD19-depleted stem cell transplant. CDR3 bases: TGTGCCAGCAGCTCCCCGCGGGGGGGTTTCCTAGCCAAAAACATTCAGTACTTC. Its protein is CASSSPRGGFLAKNIQYF.